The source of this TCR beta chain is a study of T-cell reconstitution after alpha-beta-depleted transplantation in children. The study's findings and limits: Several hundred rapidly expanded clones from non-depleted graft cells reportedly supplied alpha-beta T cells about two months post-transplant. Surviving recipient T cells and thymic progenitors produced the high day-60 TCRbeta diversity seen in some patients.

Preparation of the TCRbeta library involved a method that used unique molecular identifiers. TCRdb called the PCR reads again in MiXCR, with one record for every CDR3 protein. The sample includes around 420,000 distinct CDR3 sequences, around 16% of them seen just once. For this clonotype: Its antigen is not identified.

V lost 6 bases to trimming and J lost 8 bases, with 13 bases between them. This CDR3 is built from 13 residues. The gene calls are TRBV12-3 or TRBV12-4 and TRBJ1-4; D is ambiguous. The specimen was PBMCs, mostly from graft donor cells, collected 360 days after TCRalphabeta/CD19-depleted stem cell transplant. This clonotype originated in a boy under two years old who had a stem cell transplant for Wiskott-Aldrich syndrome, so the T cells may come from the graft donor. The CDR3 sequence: CASRLRTGEKLFF. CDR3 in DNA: TGTGCCAGCAGATTACGGACGGGAGAAAAACTGTTTTTT.